The 22 T cell receptor beta chains below come from one sample, sequenced in a study of regulatory T cells in long-lasting Graves disease. Time point described: newly diagnosed GD, antithyroid drugs for less than 3 months. Extracted PBMC RNA gave rise to the TCR library. The authors built TCR beta libraries using iRepertoire HTBI primers and Arm-PCR of CDR3 regions. TCRdb processed the multiplex PCR reads anew with MiXCR; each CDR3 protein has one entry. The profile shows 400,000 to 500,000 distinct CDR3 sequences, about a sixth of them singletons. This sample also appeared in a second study, on T cells in Graves' hyperthyroidism and ophthalmopathy.

The source was peripheral blood mononuclear cells (PBMCs), collected at new diagnosis, from a patient treated with antithyroid drugs. The receptor set was obtained from a woman under 40 with Graves disease.

The table lists this clonotype with a few counts. The rearrangement joins TRBV2 to TRBJ2-1; TRBD2 matches 8 bases. Trimming removed 7 bases from V and 4 bases from J; junction bases left unmatched: 9. Germline V lookup: CDR1 SNHLY, CDR2 FYNNEI. There are 15 residues in the CDR3. The DNA of the CDR3 is TGTGCCAGCACCAACGGGAGGGCCCAGTACAATGAGCAGTTCTTC. Its translation: CASTNGRAQYNEQFF.

This rearrangement joins TRBV7-3 to TRBJ1-2; D not certain. The V end lost 0 bases, the J end lost 8 bases, and 10 bases lay between the germline ends. CDR1 is SGHTA, CDR2 FQGTGA, per germline. This CDR3 comprises 13 residues. CDR3 region: CASSLTPLGGYTF. In DNA form, the CDR3 reads TGTGCCAGCAGCTTAACCCCCCTTGGGGGCTACACCTTC. Together with reference TRBV7-3 and TRBJ1-2, the CDR3 gives the full variable domain: GAGVSQTPSNKVTEKGKYVELRCDPISGHTALYWYRQSLGQGPEFLIYFQGTGAADDSGLPNDRFFAVRPEGSVSTLKIQRTERGDSAVYLCASSLTPLGGYTFGSGTRLTVV.

This clonotype has ten or more counts. The chain couples TRBV18 to TRBJ2-1; possible D gene TRBD1, 6 bases. Germline lookup yields CDR1 KGHSH and CDR2 LQKENI. Trimming pared 3 bases from V and 4 bases from J, leaving 13 bases between. The CDR3 is made up of 15 amino acids. The CDR3 sequence is CASSPEGQIYNEQFF. In nucleotides, the CDR3 is TGTGCCAGCTCACCTGAAGGACAGATATACAATGAGCAGTTCTTC.

CDR3 sequence: CASSRDSNTDTQYF. The CDR3 DNA is TGTGCCAGCAGCCGGGACAGCAACACAGATACGCAGTATTTT. The V gene is TRBV6-2 or TRBV6-3, the J gene TRBJ2-3; 7 nucleotides agree with TRBD1. The germline gives CDR1 MNHEY, CDR2 SVGEGT. Trimming removed 6 bases from V and 2 bases from J; junction bases left unmatched: 5. The CDR3 is 14 amino acids.

This clonotype was recorded once. The genes are TRBV5-1 and TRBJ2-5; no firm D call. Germline-derived CDR1 and CDR2 are SGHRS and YFSETQ. CDR3 length: 14 amino acids. The V and J ends lost 1 base and 4 bases respectively, with 11 bases between them. CDR3 sequence reads: CASSLLGVGETQYF. DNA for the CDR3: TGCGCCAGCAGCTTGCTGGGCGTAGGAGAGACCCAGTACTTC. Based on the CDR3 plus reference TRBV5-1 and TRBJ2-5, the full variable domain is KAGVTQTPRYLIKTRGQQVTLSCSPISGHRSVSWYQQTPGQGLQFLFEYFSETQRNKGNFPGRFSGRQFSNSRSEMNVSTLELGDSALYLCASSLLGVGETQYFGPGTRLLVL.

This clonotype turned up a few times. The chain joins TRBV19 to TRBJ1-5, with 8 bases identical to TRBD1. V was pared by 2 bases and J by 0 bases, with 6 bases of the junction left unmatched. The CDR3 runs 17 residues. CDR1 and CDR2 from the germline V gene are LNHDA and SQIVND (reference sequence). The CDR3 DNA sequence: TGTGCCAGTAGTATACTACAGGGGGTTCGTAGCAATCAGCCCCAGCATTTT. It is translated as CASSILQGVRSNQPQHF.

This clonotype was seen ten or more times. CDR3 coding DNA: TGTGCCAGCAGTGAAGCGTGGAGGGACCAGTACTTC. Encoded protein: CASSEAWRDQYF. The chain employs TRBV2 and TRBJ2-5, with D possibly TRBD2 on 6 matching bases. CDR3 length equals 12 residues. Germline V gives CDR1 SNHLY, CDR2 FYNNEI. The V end lost 0 bases, the J end lost 10 bases, and 9 bases lay between the germline ends.

This clonotype was detected ten times or more. The chain employs TRBV7-8 and TRBJ1-5; possible D gene TRBD1, 6 bases. Germline V CDR1 and CDR2: SGHVS, FQNEAQ. This CDR3 is built from 15 residues. The ends were cut back, 9 bases at V and 2 bases at J, with 17 bases in the middle. The CDR3 is CASVQGFGGNQPQHF. In DNA form, the CDR3 reads TGTGCCAGTGTGCAGGGGTTTGGCGGCAATCAGCCCCAGCATTTT.

This clonotype was found a few times. The chain uses TRBV28 and TRBJ1-4; a possible D gene is TRBD1 (5 bases). The ends were cut back, 5 bases at V and 8 bases at J, with 12 bases in the middle. This CDR3 spans 13 amino acids. Germline assignment: CDR1 MDHEN and CDR2 SYDVKM. The CDR3 loop reads CASSPGTQEKLFF. CDR3 nucleotides: TGTGCCAGCAGTCCGGGGACTCAGGAAAAACTGTTTTTT.

The gene calls are TRBV4-1 and TRBJ2-7, with 8 positions matching TRBD1. With V trimmed by 0 bases and J by 12 bases, 7 bases remained unmatched. Germline CDR1 and CDR2: MGHRA and YSYEKL. The CDR3 covers 13 residues. Here the CDR3 DNA reads TGCGCCAGCAGCCAAGATAATGGGCAGGGGGCGTACTTC. The encoded protein is CASSQDNGQGAYF.

This clonotype was recorded a few times. This rearrangement joins TRBV5-4 to TRBJ2-6; 14 bases agree with TRBD2. This CDR3 comprises 21 residues. Germline V CDR1 and CDR2: SGHNT, YYREEE (reference sequence). The junction had 11 bases not matched to a gene; V was cut back by 1 base and J by 2 bases. The CDR3 region is CASSLTSPGLAGGPGANVLTF. Here the CDR3 DNA reads TGTGCCAGCAGCTTGACGTCTCCAGGACTAGCGGGAGGTCCTGGGGCCAACGTCCTGACTTTC.

Many counts were recorded for this clonotype. The V call is TRBV2, the J call TRBJ2-7; TRBD2 aligns across 11 bases. CDR1 and CDR2 from the germline V gene are SNHLY and FYNNEI. Trimming cost V 6 bases and J 3 bases; bases outside gene matches: 4. This CDR3 is built from 14 residues. CDR3 sequence (DNA): TGTGCCAGCAGGGGACTAGCGGAGTACTACGAGCAGTACTTC. Protein: CASRGLAEYYEQYF.

This clonotype was counted only a few times. The chain uses TRBV6-5 and TRBJ1-1; weak D call: TRBD1 (6 bases). The CDR3 has 15 residues. Germline V gene data show CDR1 as MNHEY and CDR2 as SVGAGI. Trimming left V 4 bases short and J 3 bases short, with 15 bases between. The CDR3 DNA reads TGTGCCAGCAGTTTTACCCGGGACATCTACACTGAAGCTTTCTTT. Encoded protein: CASSFTRDIYTEAFF.

The rearrangement links TRBV5-5 to TRBJ2-5, with D possibly matching TRBD2 (5 bases). Deletions cut 2 bases from V and 7 bases from J, with 21 bases between. Germline V CDR1 and CDR2: SGHKS, YYEKEE (reference sequence). This CDR3 is built from 16 residues. This CDR3 is CASSLDTLGGGGTQYF. The CDR3 DNA is TGTGCCAGCAGCTTAGACACTTTAGGCGGTGGAGGGACCCAGTACTTC. Full variable domain (outside the CDR3, taken from reference TRBV5-5 and TRBJ2-5): DAGVTQSPTHLIKTRGQQVTLRCSPISGHKSVSWYQQVLGQGPQFIFQYYEKEERGRGNFPDRFSARQFPNYSSELNVNALLLGDSALYLCASSLDTLGGGGTQYFGPGTRLLVL.

The CDR3 reads CAWTSQGPVNEKLFF. CDR3 DNA sequence: TGTGCCTGGACCTCACAGGGGCCCGTTAATGAAAAACTGTTTTTT. V usage is TRBV30 and J usage is TRBJ1-4, with TRBD1 matching 7 bases. The CDR3 length is 15 residues. Germline V lookup: CDR1 GTSNPN, CDR2 SVGIG (reference sequence). Trimming removed 4 bases from V and 4 bases from J; junction bases left unmatched: 9.

This clonotype was observed a handful of times. The V gene is TRBV9, the J gene TRBJ2-2; 15 bases map to TRBD2. The ends lost 7 bases at V and 1 base at J; junction bases unmatched: 5. The CDR3 runs 17 residues. Germline CDR1 SGDLS, CDR2 YYNGEE. CDR3 sequence: CASGRTSGRGNTGELFF. The CDR3 DNA is TGTGCCAGCGGAAGGACTAGCGGGAGGGGGAACACCGGGGAGCTGTTTTTT.

This clonotype came up many times. The CDR3, as DNA: TGTGCCAGCAGTCCCTTGCCGGGCATGAACACTGAAGCTTTCTTT. Its translation: CASSPLPGMNTEAFF. J is TRBJ1-1 and V is TRBV6-1, with unresolved D. V gave up 5 bases and J gave up 0 bases, with 13 bases separating them. This CDR3 comprises 15 residues. CDR1 is MNHNS and CDR2 is SASEGT in the germline V gene.

This clonotype was detected only a few times. The V call is TRBV9, the J call TRBJ2-3; the D is unclear. V gave up 2 bases and J gave up 4 bases, with 11 bases separating them. The germline V gene encodes CDR1 SGDLS and CDR2 YYNGEE. The CDR3 covers 14 residues. In DNA form, the CDR3 reads TGTGCCAGCAGCGTTTTTGGCGTGGCAGATACGCAGTATTTT. It encodes CASSVFGVADTQYF. The full variable domain, with the rest looked up from reference TRBV9 and TRBJ2-3, is DSGVTQTPKHLITATGQRVTLRCSPRSGDLSVYWYQQSLDQGLQFLIQYYNGEERAKGNILERFSAQQFPDLHSELNLSSLELGDSALYFCASSVFGVADTQYFGPGTRLTVL.

V and J are TRBV7-2 and TRBJ1-2; 11 bases fit TRBD1. The CDR3 covers 16 residues. The junction had 6 bases not matched to a gene; V was cut back by 5 bases and J by 1 base. Germline CDR1 SGHTA, CDR2 FQGNSA. The CDR3 bases are TGTGCCAGCAGCCCAGCGGGACAGGGGGTTAACTATGGCTACACCTTC. The encoded protein is CASSPAGQGVNYGYTF.

The table lists this clonotype with many counts. The chain links TRBV3-1 to TRBJ1-5, with D unclear. This CDR3 region has 14 residues. The germline V and J ends were trimmed by 1 base and 8 bases, with 12 bases remaining between them. The germline V gene has CDR1 LGHDT and CDR2 YNNKEL (reference sequence). In nucleotides, the CDR3 is TGTGCCAGCAGCCAAGTCGGAGATGAAGAGCCCCAGCATTTT. Translation: CASSQVGDEEPQHF.

This clonotype was observed many times. The chain couples TRBV29-1 to TRBJ2-3; 11 nucleotides match TRBD2. Germline V lookup: CDR1 SQVTM, CDR2 ANQGSEA. J gave up 0 bases and V 5 bases, and 4 bases lay outside the gene matches. This CDR3 spans 15 amino acids. CDR3 nucleotide sequence: TGCAGCGTTCCTAGGACTAGCGGGAGCACAGATACGCAGTATTTT. This translates into CSVPRTSGSTDTQYF.

This clonotype occurred many times. The gene calls are TRBV3-1 and TRBJ1-2; D is undetermined. The CDR3 has 15 residues. The germline CDR1 and CDR2 sequences are LGHDT and YNNKEL (reference sequence). The V end lost 0 bases, the J end lost 4 bases, and 12 bases lay between the germline ends. CDR3 DNA: TGTGCCAGCAGCCAAGATCGGAGGCAGGTCTATGGCTACACCTTC. This translates into CASSQDRRQVYGYTF.